This TCR beta chain came from a study of shared clonotypes between healthy human individuals. Trimming cost V 5 bases and J 0 bases, with 10 bases left between them. The CDR3 contains 15 residues. Germline V lookup: CDR1 SGHVS, CDR2 FNYEAQ. This table comes from immunoSEQ multiplex PCR, and its TCRdb copy is limited to in-frame clones, with some not included. The sample lists more than 2,000,000 clones, 85% to 95% occurring once. The chain joins TRBV7-6 to TRBJ2-2; D not certain. This receptor was obtained from a man younger than 30 in good health. Material for sequencing was naive CD4+ T cells sorted from blood. Stated subset: CD45RA+ positively selected. For the CDR3, the DNA is TGTGCCAGCAGCCCTTCACAGACGAACACCGGGGAGCTGTTTTTT. It specifies CASSPSQTNTGELFF.